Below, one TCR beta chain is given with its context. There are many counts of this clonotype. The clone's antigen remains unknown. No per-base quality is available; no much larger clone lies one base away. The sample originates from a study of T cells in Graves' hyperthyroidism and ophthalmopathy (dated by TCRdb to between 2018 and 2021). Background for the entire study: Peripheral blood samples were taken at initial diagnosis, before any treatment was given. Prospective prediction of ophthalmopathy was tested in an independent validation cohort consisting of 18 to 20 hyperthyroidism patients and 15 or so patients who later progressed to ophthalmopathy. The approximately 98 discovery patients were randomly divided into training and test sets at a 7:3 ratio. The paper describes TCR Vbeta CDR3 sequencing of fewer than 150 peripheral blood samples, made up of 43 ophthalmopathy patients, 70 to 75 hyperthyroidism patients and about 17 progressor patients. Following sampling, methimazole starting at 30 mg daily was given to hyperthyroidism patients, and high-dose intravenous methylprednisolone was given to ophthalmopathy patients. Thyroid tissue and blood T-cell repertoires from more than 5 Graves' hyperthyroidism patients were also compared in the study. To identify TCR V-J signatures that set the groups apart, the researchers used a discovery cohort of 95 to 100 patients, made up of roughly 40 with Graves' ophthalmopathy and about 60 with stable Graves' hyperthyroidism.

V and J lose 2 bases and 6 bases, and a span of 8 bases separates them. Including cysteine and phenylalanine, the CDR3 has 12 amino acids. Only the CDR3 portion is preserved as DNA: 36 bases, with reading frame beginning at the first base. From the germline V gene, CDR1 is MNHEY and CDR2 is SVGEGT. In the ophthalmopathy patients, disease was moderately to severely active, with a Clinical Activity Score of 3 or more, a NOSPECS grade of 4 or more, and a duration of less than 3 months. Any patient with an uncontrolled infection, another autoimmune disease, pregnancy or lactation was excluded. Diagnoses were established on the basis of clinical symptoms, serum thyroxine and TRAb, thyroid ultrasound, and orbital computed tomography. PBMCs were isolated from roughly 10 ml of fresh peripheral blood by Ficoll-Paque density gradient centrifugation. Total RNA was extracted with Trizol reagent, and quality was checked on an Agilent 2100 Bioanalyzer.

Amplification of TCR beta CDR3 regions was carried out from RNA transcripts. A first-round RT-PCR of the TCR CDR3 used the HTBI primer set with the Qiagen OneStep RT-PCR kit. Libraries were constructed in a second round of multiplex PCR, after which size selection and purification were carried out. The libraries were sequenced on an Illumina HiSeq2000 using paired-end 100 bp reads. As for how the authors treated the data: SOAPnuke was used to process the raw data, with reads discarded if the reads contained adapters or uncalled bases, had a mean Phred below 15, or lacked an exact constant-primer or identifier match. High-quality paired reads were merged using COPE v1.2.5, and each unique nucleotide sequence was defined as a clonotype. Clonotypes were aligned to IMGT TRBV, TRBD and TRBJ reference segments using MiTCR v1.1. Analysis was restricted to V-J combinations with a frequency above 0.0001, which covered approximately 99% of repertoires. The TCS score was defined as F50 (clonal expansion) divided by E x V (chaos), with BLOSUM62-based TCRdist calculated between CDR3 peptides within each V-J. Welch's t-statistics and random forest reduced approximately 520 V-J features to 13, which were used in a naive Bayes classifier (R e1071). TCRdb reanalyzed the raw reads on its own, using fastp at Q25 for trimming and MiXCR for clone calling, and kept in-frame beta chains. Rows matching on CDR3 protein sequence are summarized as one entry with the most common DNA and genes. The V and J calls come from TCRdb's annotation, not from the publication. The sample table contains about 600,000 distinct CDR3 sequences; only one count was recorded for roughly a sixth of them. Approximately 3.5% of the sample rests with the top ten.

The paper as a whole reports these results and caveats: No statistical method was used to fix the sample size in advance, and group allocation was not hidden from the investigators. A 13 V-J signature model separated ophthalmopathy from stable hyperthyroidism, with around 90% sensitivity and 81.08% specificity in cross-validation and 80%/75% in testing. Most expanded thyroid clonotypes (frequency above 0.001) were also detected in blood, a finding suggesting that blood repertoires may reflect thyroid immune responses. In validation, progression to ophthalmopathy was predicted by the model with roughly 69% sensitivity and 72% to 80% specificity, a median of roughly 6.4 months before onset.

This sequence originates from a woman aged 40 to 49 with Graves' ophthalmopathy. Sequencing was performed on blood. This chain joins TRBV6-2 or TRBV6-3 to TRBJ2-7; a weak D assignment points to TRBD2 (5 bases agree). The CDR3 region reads CASSYRRAEQYF. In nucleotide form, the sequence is TGTGCCAGCAGTTACCGGCGGGCCGAGCAGTACTTC.